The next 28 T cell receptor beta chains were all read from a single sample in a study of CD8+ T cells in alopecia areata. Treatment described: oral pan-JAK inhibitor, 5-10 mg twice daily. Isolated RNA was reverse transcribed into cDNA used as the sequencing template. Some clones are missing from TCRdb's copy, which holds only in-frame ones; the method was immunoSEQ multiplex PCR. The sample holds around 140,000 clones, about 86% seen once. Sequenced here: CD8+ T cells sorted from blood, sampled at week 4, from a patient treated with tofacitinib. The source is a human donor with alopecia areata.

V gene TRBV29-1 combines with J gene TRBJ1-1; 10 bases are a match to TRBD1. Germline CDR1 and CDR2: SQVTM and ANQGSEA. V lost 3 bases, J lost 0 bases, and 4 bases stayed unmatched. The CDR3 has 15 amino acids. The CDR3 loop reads CSVEGTGAMNTEAFF. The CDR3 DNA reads TGCAGCGTTGAGGGGACAGGGGCCATGAACACTGAAGCTTTCTTT. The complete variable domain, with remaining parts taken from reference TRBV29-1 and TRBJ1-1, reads SAVISQKPSRDICQRGTSLTIQCQVDSQVTMMFWYRQQPGQSLTLIATANQGSEATYESGFVIDKFPISRPNLTFSTLTVSNMSPEDSSIYLCSVEGTGAMNTEAFFGQGTRLTVV.

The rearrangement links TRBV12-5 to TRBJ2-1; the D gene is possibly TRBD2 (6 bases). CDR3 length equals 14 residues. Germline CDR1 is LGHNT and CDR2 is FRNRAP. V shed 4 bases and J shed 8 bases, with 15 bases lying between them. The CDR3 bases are TGTGCTAGTGGTTCGCCGGGACTTATTGATGAGCAGTTCTTC. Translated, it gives CASGSPGLIDEQFF.

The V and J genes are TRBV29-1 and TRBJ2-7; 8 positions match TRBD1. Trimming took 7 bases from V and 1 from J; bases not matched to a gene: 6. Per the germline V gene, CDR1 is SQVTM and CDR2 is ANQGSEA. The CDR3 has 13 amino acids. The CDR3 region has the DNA TGCAGCGCCCGGACAGGGCTGTCCTACGAGCAGTACTTC. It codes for CSARTGLSYEQYF.

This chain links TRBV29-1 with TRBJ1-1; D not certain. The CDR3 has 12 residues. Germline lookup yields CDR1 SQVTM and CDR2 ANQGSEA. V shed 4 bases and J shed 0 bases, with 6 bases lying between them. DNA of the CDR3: TGCAGCGTTGGACGGCTGAACACTGAAGCTTTCTTT. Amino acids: CSVGRLNTEAFF.

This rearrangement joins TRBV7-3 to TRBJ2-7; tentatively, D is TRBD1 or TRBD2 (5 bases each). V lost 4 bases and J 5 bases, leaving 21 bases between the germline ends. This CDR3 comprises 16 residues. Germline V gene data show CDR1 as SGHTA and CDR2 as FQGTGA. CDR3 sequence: CASSWGRGRAFHEQYF. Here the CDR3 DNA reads TGTGCCAGCAGCTGGGGACGGGGCCGCGCTTTCCACGAGCAGTACTTC.

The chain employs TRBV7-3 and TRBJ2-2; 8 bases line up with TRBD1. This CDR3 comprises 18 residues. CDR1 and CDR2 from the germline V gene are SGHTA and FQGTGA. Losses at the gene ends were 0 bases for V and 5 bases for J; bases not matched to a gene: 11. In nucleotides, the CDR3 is TGTGCCAGCAGCTTAACGTATTCTCCGGGACAGGCGACCGGGGAGCTGTTTTTT. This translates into CASSLTYSPGQATGELFF.

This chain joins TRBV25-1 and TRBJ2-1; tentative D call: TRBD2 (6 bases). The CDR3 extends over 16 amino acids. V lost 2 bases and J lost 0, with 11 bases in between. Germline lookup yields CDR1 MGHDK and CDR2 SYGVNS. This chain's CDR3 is CASSEIGGSSYNEQFF. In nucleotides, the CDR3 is TGTGCCAGCAGTGAAATAGGAGGGAGCTCCTACAATGAGCAGTTCTTC.

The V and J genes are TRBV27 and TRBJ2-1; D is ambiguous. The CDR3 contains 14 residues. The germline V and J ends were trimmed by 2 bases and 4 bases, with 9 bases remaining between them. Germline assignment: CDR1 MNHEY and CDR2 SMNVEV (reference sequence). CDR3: CASSLSPSYNEQFF. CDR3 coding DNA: TGTGCCAGCAGTTTAAGTCCTAGTTACAATGAGCAGTTCTTC.

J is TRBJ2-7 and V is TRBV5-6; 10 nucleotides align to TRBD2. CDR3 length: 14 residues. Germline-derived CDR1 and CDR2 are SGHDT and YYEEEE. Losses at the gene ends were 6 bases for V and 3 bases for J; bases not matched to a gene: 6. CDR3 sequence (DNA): TGTGCCAGCAATCTAGGGACTAGCGTCTACGAGCAGTACTTC. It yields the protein CASNLGTSVYEQYF.

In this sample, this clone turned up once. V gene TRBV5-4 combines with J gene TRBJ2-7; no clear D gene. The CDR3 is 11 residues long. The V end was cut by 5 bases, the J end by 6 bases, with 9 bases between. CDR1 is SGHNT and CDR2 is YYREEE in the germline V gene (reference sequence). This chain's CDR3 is CASSWGAEQYF. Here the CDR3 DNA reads TGTGCCAGCAGTTGGGGTGCCGAGCAGTACTTC.

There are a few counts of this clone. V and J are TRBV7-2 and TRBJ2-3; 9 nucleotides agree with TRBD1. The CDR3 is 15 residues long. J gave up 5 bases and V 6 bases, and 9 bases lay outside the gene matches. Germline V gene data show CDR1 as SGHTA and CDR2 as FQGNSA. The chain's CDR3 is CASSSGQGGVDTQYF. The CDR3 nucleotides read TGTGCCAGCAGTTCGGGACAGGGTGGCGTAGATACGCAGTATTTT. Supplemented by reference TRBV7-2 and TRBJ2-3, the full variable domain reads GAGVSQSPSNKVTEKGKDVELRCDPISGHTALYWYRQSLGQGLEFLIYFQGNSAPDKSGLPSDRFSAERTGGSVSTLTIQRTQQEDSAVYLCASSSGQGGVDTQYFGPGTRLTVL.

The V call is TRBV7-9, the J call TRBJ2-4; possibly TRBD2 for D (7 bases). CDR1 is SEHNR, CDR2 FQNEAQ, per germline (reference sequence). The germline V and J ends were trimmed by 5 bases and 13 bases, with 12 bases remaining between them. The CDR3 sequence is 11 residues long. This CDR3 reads CASSPGGPQYF. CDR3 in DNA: TGTGCCAGCAGCCCCGGGGGGCCCCAGTACTTC.

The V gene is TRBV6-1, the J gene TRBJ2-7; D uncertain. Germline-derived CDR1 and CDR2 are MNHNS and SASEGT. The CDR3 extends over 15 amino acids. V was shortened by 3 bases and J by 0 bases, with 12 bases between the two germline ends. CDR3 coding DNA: TGTGCCAGCAGTGATCTCGGCTTTAGCTCCTACGAGCAGTACTTC. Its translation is CASSDLGFSSYEQYF.

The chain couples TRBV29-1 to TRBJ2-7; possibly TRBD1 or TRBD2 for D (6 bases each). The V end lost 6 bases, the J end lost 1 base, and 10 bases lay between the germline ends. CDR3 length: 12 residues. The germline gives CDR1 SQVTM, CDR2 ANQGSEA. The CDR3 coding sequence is TGCAGCGTGGTAGGGGGGTCCTACGAGCAGTACTTC. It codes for CSVVGGSYEQYF.

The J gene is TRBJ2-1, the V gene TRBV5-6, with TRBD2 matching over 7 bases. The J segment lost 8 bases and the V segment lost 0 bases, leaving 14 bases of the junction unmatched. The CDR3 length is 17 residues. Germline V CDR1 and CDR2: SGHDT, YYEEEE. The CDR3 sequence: CASSLELARGRGDEQFF. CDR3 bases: TGTGCCAGCAGCTTGGAATTAGCGCGGGGTCGGGGGGATGAGCAGTTCTTC.

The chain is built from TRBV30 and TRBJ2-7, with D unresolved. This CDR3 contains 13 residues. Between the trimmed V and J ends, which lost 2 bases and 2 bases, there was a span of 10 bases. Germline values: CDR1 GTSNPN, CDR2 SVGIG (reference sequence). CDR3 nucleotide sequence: TGTGCCTGGAGTAGGGTGACTCCCTACGAGCAGTACTTC. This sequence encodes CAWSRVTPYEQYF.

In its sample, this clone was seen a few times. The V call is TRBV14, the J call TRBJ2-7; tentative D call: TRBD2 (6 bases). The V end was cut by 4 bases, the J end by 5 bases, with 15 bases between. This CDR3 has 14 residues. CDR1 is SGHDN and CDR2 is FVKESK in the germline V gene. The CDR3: CASSRRERRDEQYF. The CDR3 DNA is TGTGCCAGCAGCCGGCGGGAACGTCGGGACGAGCAGTACTTC.

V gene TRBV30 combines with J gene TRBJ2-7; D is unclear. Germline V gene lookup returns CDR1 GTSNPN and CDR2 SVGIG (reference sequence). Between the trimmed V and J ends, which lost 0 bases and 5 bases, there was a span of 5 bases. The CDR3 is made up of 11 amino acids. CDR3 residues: CAWSVRDEQYF. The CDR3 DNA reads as TGTGCCTGGAGTGTACGCGACGAGCAGTACTTC.

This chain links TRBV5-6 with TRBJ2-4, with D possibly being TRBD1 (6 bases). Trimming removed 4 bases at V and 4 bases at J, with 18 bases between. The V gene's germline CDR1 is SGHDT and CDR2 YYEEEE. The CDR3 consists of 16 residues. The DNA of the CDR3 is TGTGCCAGCAGCCCAGAACCGGACAGCGTTAAAAACATTCAGTACTTC. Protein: CASSPEPDSVKNIQYF.

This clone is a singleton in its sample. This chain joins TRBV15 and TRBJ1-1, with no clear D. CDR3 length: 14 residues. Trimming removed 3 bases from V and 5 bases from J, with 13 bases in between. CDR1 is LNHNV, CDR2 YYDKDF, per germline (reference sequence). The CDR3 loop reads CATSSSSEGTEAFF. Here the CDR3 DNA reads TGTGCCACCAGCAGTTCGAGTGAAGGGACTGAAGCTTTCTTT.

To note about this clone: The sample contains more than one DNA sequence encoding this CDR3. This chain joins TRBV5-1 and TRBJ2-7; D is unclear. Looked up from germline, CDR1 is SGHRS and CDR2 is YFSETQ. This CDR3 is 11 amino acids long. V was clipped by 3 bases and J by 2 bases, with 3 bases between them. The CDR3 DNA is TGCGCCAGCAGCTCCACCTACGAGCAGTACTTC. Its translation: CASSSTYEQYF.

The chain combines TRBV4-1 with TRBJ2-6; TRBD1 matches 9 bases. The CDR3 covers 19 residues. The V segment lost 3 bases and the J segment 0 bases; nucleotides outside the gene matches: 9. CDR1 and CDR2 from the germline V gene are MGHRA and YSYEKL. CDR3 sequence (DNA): TGCGCCAGCAGCCACCTGGGACAGGGAATACTCTCTGGGGCCAACGTCCTGACTTTC. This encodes CASSHLGQGILSGANVLTF.

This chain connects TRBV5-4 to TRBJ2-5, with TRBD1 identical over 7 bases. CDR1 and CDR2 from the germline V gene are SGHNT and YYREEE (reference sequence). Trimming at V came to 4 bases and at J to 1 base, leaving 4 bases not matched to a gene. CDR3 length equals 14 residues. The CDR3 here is CASSLWTGQETQYF. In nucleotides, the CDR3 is TGTGCCAGCAGCCTATGGACAGGCCAAGAGACCCAGTACTTC.

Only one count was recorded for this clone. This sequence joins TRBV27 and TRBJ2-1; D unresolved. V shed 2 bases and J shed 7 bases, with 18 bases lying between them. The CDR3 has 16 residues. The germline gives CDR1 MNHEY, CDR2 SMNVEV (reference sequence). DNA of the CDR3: TGTGCCAGCAGTTTACTGGGGTCTGGGGTCGGGAATGAGCAGTTCTTC. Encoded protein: CASSLLGSGVGNEQFF.

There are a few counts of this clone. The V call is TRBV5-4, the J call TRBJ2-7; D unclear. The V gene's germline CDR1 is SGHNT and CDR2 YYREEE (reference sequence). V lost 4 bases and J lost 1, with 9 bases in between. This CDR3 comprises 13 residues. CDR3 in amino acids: CASSPTESYEQYF. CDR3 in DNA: TGTGCCAGCAGCCCGACCGAGTCCTACGAGCAGTACTTC.

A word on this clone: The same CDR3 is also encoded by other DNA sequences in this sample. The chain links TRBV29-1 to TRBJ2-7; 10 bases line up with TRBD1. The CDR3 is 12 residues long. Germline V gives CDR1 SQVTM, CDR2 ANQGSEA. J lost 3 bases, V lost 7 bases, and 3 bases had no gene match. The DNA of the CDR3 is TGCAGCGCCGGGACAGGGGACTACGAGCAGTACTTC. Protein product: CSAGTGDYEQYF.

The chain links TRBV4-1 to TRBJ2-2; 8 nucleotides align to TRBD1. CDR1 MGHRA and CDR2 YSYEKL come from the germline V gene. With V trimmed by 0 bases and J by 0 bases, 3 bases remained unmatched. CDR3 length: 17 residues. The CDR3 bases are TGCGCCAGCAGCCAAGAGGTACAGGGGGCGAACACCGGGGAGCTGTTTTTT. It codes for CASSQEVQGANTGELFF.

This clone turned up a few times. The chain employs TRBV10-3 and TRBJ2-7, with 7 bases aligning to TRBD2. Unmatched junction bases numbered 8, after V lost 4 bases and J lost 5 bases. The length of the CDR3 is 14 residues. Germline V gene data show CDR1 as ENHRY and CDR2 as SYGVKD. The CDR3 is CAISGASGGDEQYF. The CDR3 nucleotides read TGTGCCATCAGTGGGGCTAGCGGTGGTGACGAGCAGTACTTC.